Listed here are 24 T cell receptor beta chains from one sample, sequenced in a study of OX40 agonist ivuxolimab in advanced cancers. The library was built by means of the immunoSEQ multiplex PCR assay. This is the immuneACCESS table as TCRdb keeps it, with only in-frame sequences that have V and J called. A part of the clones is gone; compared with another copy, unresolved V genes explain less than half, and the rest is unexplained. Recorded for this sample are 30,000 to 45,000 clones; around 82% of them occurred a single time. The ten largest clones take up around 1.9% of the sample. The specimen was CD4+ or CD8+ T cells sorted from blood, collected in a trial of the OX40 agonist ivuxolimab. Every receptor here comes from an adult with an advanced solid tumor such as melanoma, head and neck, liver or kidney cancer.

The chain employs TRBV7-3 and TRBJ2-1, with 10 bases that match TRBD1. The V gene end was trimmed by 1 base and the J gene end by 6 bases; junction bases not matched to a gene: 6. In germline, CDR1 is SGHTA, CDR2 FQGTGA. This CDR3 has 16 residues. CDR3 sequence reads: CASSLRGQGWGNEQFF. The CDR3 nucleotides are TGTGCCAGCAGCTTAAGGGGACAGGGGTGGGGCAATGAGCAGTTCTTC.

This clone has just a few counts. V is TRBV25-1 and J is TRBJ1-6; TRBD1 might be the D (5 bases). V lost 2 bases, J lost 10 bases, and 12 bases lay in between. The CDR3 spans 14 residues. CDR1 is MGHDK, CDR2 SYGVNS, per germline. As DNA, the CDR3 is TGTGCCAGCAGTGAAGTAAGGGGAGGGTCACCCCTCCACTTT. Amino acid sequence: CASSEVRGGSPLHF.

This chain joins TRBV27 and TRBJ1-5; D not resolved. From germline, CDR1 is MNHEY and CDR2 SMNVEV (reference sequence). CDR3 length equals 13 residues. The V and J ends lost 9 bases and 0 bases respectively, with 9 bases between them. As DNA, the CDR3 is TGTGCCAGTTCCGACATTAGCAATCAGCCCCAGCATTTT. Encoded protein: CASSDISNQPQHF.

The chain uses TRBV28 and TRBJ2-1; 8 bases align to TRBD2. The V segment lost 6 bases and the J segment 9 bases; nucleotides outside the gene matches: 10. Germline V lookup: CDR1 MDHEN, CDR2 SYDVKM. This CDR3 is built from 14 residues. The CDR3 loop reads CASRGQAGVSEQFF. The CDR3, as DNA: TGTGCCAGCAGGGGGCAAGCGGGAGTATCTGAGCAGTTCTTC.

V and J are TRBV2 and TRBJ2-3; TRBD1 matches 7 bases. The CDR3 length is 15 residues. With V trimmed by 4 bases and J by 2 bases, 6 bases remained unmatched. Germline V lookup: CDR1 SNHLY, CDR2 FYNNEI. CDR3 residues: CASSVDRPPTDTQYF. The CDR3 coding sequence is TGTGCCAGCAGTGTGGACAGGCCACCCACAGATACGCAGTATTTT.

The chain links TRBV5-8 to TRBJ2-3; 9 bases fit TRBD2. The germline gives CDR1 SGHTS, CDR2 YDEGEE. Germline trimming cut 3 bases from V and 5 bases from J; bases unmatched to any gene: 10. The CDR3 has 16 residues. CDR3 DNA sequence: TGTGCCAGCAGCTCCGGCGGGAGGGCCGGGGTAGATACGCAGTATTTT. Translating gives CASSSGGRAGVDTQYF.

V usage is TRBV7-9 and J usage is TRBJ1-2; D may be TRBD1 (6 bases). The CDR3 has 14 residues. The germline gives CDR1 SEHNR, CDR2 FQNEAQ (reference sequence). The V end lost 1 base, the J end lost 4 bases, and 10 bases lay between the germline ends. The CDR3 here is CASSLELGAYGYTF. The CDR3 DNA is TGTGCCAGCAGCTTAGAGCTGGGGGCCTATGGCTACACCTTC.

The chain uses TRBV19 and TRBJ2-5; TRBD1 or TRBD2 may be the D gene (5 bases each). Per the germline V gene, CDR1 is LNHDA and CDR2 is SQIVND (reference sequence). Trimming removed 6 bases at V and 2 bases at J, with 16 bases between. The length of the CDR3 is 15 residues. The CDR3 loop reads CASRNQGGGQETQYF. DNA of the CDR3: TGTGCCAGTAGGAATCAGGGTGGGGGTCAAGAGACCCAGTACTTC.

J is TRBJ1-5 and V is TRBV4-1, with 10 bases aligning to TRBD1. The length of the CDR3 is 18 residues. Losses at the gene ends were 2 bases for V and 6 bases for J; bases not matched to a gene: 13. CDR1 and CDR2 (germline): MGHRA, YSYEKL. CDR3: CASSQTTPDRGGGQPQHF. The CDR3 nucleotides are TGCGCCAGCAGCCAAACCACCCCGGACAGGGGGGGCGGTCAGCCCCAGCATTTT.

This rearrangement joins TRBV6-1 to TRBJ1-6, with D perhaps matching TRBD1 (5 bases). V shed 6 bases and J shed 9 bases, with 12 bases lying between them. The CDR3 runs to 13 residues. Germline values: CDR1 MNHNS, CDR2 SASEGT. DNA for the CDR3: TGTGCCAGCAGAAAGGGGATGAGTTCACCCCTCCACTTT. The encoded protein is CASRKGMSSPLHF.

This chain joins TRBV7-9 and TRBJ2-7, with 13 bases lining up with TRBD2. Germline CDR1 is SEHNR and CDR2 is FQNEAQ (reference sequence). This CDR3 has 15 residues. Trimming at V came to 5 bases and at J to 2 bases, leaving 3 bases not matched to a gene. CDR3 nucleotides: TGTGCCAGCAGCGCGGGACTAGCGGGGCCCTACGAGCAGTACTTC. Translation gives CASSAGLAGPYEQYF.

The chain couples TRBV30 to TRBJ2-7; maybe TRBD1 (5 bases). The CDR3 sequence is 12 residues long. The germline V gene encodes CDR1 GTSNPN and CDR2 SVGIG (reference sequence). V was trimmed by 4 bases and J by 0 bases, leaving 7 bases between them. This CDR3 is CAWKQGSYEQYF. In DNA, the CDR3 is TGTGCCTGGAAGCAGGGCTCCTACGAGCAGTACTTC.

The V gene is TRBV2, the J gene TRBJ2-5; 8 nucleotides align to TRBD2. CDR3 length equals 12 residues. J was trimmed by 5 bases and V by 7 bases; bases with no gene match: 3. Germline CDR1 and CDR2: SNHLY and FYNNEI. The CDR3 DNA reads TGTGCCAGCACGGGACTAGAGGAGACCCAGTACTTC. Translating gives CASTGLEETQYF.

This clone occurred a few times. The genes are TRBV5-8 and TRBJ1-6; tentatively, D is TRBD1 (5 bases). CDR3 length: 15 amino acids. V was trimmed by 0 bases and J by 7 bases, leaving 11 bases between them. The germline CDR1 and CDR2 sequences are SGHTS and YDEGEE. The CDR3 coding sequence is TGTGCCAGCAGCTTGGACGTCCGGACAAATTCACCCCTCCACTTT. This codes for CASSLDVRTNSPLHF.

The J gene is TRBJ1-1, the V gene TRBV14; D is undetermined. Per the germline V gene, CDR1 is SGHDN and CDR2 is FVKESK. The V end was cut by 5 bases, the J end by 0 bases, with 7 bases between. This CDR3 contains 13 residues. CDR3 residues: CASSRHLNTEAFF. DNA for the CDR3: TGTGCCAGCAGCAGACACTTGAACACTGAAGCTTTCTTT.

V is TRBV9 and J is TRBJ2-3; 16 nucleotides match TRBD2. Germline assignment: CDR1 SGDLS and CDR2 YYNGEE. After removal of 1 base from V and 5 bases from J, the junction contained 7 bases not matched to a gene. The CDR3 spans 18 residues. The CDR3 is CASSVKEGLAGGRDTQYF. CDR3 DNA sequence: TGTGCCAGCAGCGTAAAAGAGGGACTAGCGGGGGGGCGAGATACGCAGTATTTT. Variable domain in full (rest from reference TRBV9 and TRBJ2-3): DSGVTQTPKHLITATGQRVTLRCSPRSGDLSVYWYQQSLDQGLQFLIQYYNGEERAKGNILERFSAQQFPDLHSELNLSSLELGDSALYFCASSVKEGLAGGRDTQYFGPGTRLTVL.

V usage is TRBV10-2 and J usage is TRBJ2-7, with 7 bases identical to TRBD2. Per the germline V gene, CDR1 is WSHSY and CDR2 is SAAADI. CDR3 size: 13 residues. V gave up 3 bases and J gave up 7 bases; unmatched junction bases: 6. The CDR3 loop reads CASSDRQGGEQYF. CDR3 coding DNA: TGCGCCAGCAGTGATCGCCAGGGAGGGGAGCAGTACTTC.

The chain couples TRBV27 to TRBJ2-5; 7 bases line up with TRBD2. Trimming at V came to 0 bases and at J to 3 bases, leaving 10 bases not matched to a gene. The CDR3 has 17 residues. Germline V gives CDR1 MNHEY, CDR2 SMNVEV (reference sequence). CDR3 sequence: CASSLSITGLQKETQYF. The CDR3 DNA reads TGTGCCAGCAGTTTATCGATAACGGGACTACAGAAAGAGACCCAGTACTTC.

In this sample, this clone turned up once. The J gene is TRBJ1-1, the V gene TRBV18; no clear D. This CDR3 contains 13 residues. V was trimmed by 3 bases and J by 1 base, leaving 6 bases between them. Germline assignment: CDR1 KGHSH and CDR2 LQKENI. In nucleotides, the CDR3 is TGTGCCAGCTCACCCATCGGGAACACTGAAGCTTTCTTT. The encoded protein is CASSPIGNTEAFF.

V is TRBV6-1 and J is TRBJ1-1; TRBD1 is a possible D gene (6 bases). The germline gives CDR1 MNHNS, CDR2 SASEGT. V was pared by 2 bases and J by 1 base, with 11 bases between. The CDR3 is 15 residues long. The CDR3 DNA reads as TGTGCCAGCAGTGAAACGAGGGGACAGAACACTGAAGCTTTCTTT. This sequence encodes CASSETRGQNTEAFF.

This chain uses TRBV7-2 with TRBJ2-7, with D perhaps TRBD2 (6 bases). Germline V CDR1 and CDR2: SGHTA, FQGNSA. The CDR3 is made up of 13 amino acids. Trimming left V 1 base short and J 6 bases short, with 10 bases between. CDR3 loop: CASSLVLRGEQYF. The CDR3 DNA reads TGTGCCAGCAGCTTAGTATTGCGGGGCGAGCAGTACTTC.

The chain has TRBV6-5 and TRBJ1-3; no firm D call. This CDR3 spans 15 amino acids. V was cut by 4 bases and J by 0 bases, with 10 bases left in between. Germline V gives CDR1 MNHEY, CDR2 SVGAGI. CDR3 amino acids: CASSFSDSSGNTIYF. DNA for the CDR3: TGTGCCAGCAGTTTTTCCGATTCCTCTGGAAACACCATATATTTT.

This chain links TRBV27 with TRBJ2-1; 7 nucleotides agree with TRBD2. Germline V gene data show CDR1 as MNHEY and CDR2 as SMNVEV (reference sequence). The V segment lost 7 bases and the J segment 5 bases; nucleotides outside the gene matches: 5. The CDR3 contains 13 residues. CDR3 coding DNA: TGTGCCAGCAAGCGGGGCCTCGACAATGAGCAGTTCTTC. This gives the protein CASKRGLDNEQFF.

This chain uses TRBV6-1 with TRBJ2-7, with D perhaps matching TRBD1 (5 bases). V gave up 2 bases and J gave up 2 bases, with 10 bases separating them. The CDR3 is 14 amino acids. Germline values: CDR1 MNHNS, CDR2 SASEGT. For the CDR3, the DNA is TGTGCCAGCAGTGAATGGGGCGATCCCTACGAGCAGTACTTC. Translating it yields CASSEWGDPYEQYF.